The 18 T cell receptor beta chains below all came from one sample that was sequenced in a study of blood T cell repertoires in COVID-19. TCRdb's copy holds only in-frame clones and misses some; the assay was immunoSEQ multiplex PCR. The repertoire has approximately 200,000 clones, 83% of them found once; the top ten carry roughly 7.4%. Sequencing was done on a sample of peripheral blood. The origin of the receptors is a woman between 45 and 60 years old with acute or convalescent COVID-19.

This clone is a singleton in its sample. V and J are TRBV6-2 or TRBV6-3 and TRBJ2-2; D gene unclear. V gave up 6 bases and J gave up 8 bases, with 7 bases separating them. This CDR3 has 11 amino acids. Germline V gives CDR1 MNHEY, CDR2 SVGEGT. The CDR3 nucleotides are TGTGCCAGCAGCCTTACAGGGGAGCTGTTTTTT. Translated: CASSLTGELFF.

The chain has TRBV6-5 and TRBJ2-7; a possible D gene is TRBD1 (5 bases). The CDR3 totals 11 residues. The germline V gene has CDR1 MNHEY and CDR2 SVGAGI. Trimming pared 10 bases from V and 5 bases from J, leaving 12 bases between. The CDR3 sequence is CANQTGNEQYF. The CDR3 DNA reads TGTGCCAACCAAACAGGTAACGAGCAGTACTTC.

This sequence joins TRBV28 and TRBJ2-7; perhaps TRBD1 as D (6 bases). Germline loops: CDR1 MDHEN, CDR2 SYDVKM. The CDR3 spans 11 residues. V lost 8 bases to trimming and J lost 3 bases, with 8 bases between them. CDR3 DNA sequence: TGTGCCAGCGAGGACAGCTACGAGCAGTACTTC. Its protein product is CASEDSYEQYF. The entire variable domain, with the rest obtained from reference TRBV28 and TRBJ2-7, is as follows: DVKVTQSSRYLVKRTGEKVFLECVQDMDHENMFWYRQDPGLGLRLIYFSYDVKMKEKGDIPEGYSVSREKKERFSLILESASTNQTSMYLCASEDSYEQYFGPGTRLTVT.

This sequence joins TRBV20-1 and TRBJ1-3; D gene uncertain. Germline lookup yields CDR1 DFQATT and CDR2 SNEGSKA (reference sequence). The CDR3 is 11 amino acids. Trimming cost V 7 bases and J 3 bases, with 7 bases left between them. In nucleotides, the CDR3 is TGCAGTGTCACCAGTGGAAACACCATATATTTT. This translates into CSVTSGNTIYF.

This chain links TRBV5-1 with TRBJ2-3; 13 bases fit TRBD2. V shed 4 bases, J shed 6 bases, and the junction held 8 bases outside the gene matches. Per germline, CDR1 SGHRS and CDR2 YFSETQ. CDR3 length: 16 amino acids. CDR3 in DNA: TGCGCCAGCAGCGCGTGGACTAGCGGGAGCGGGGATACGCAGTATTTT. Translation: CASSAWTSGSGDTQYF.

J is TRBJ1-6 and V is TRBV13; TRBD1 might be the D (5 bases). Trimming removed 5 bases from V and 8 bases from J, with 13 bases in between. Germline values: CDR1 PRHDT, CDR2 FYEKMQ (reference sequence). The CDR3 consists of 14 residues. Here the CDR3 reads CASSAGRTYSPLHF. CDR3 sequence (DNA): TGTGCCAGCAGCGCGGGACGTACTTATTCACCCCTCCACTTT.

For the CDR3, the DNA is TGTGCCTGGTCGAAAGGACAGTTTAAAGAGACCCAGTACTTC. Translating gives CAWSKGQFKETQYF. The chain carries TRBV30 and TRBJ2-5; D is perhaps TRBD1 (6 bases). V was cut by 5 bases and J by 3 bases, with 16 bases left in between. Looked up from germline, CDR1 is GTSNPN and CDR2 is SVGIG (reference sequence). The CDR3 is made up of 14 amino acids.

Points on this clone: This sample includes further DNA sequences coding for the same CDR3. The chain joins TRBV3-1 (or the pseudogene TRBV3-2) to TRBJ2-1, with TRBD2 matching over 12 bases. J was trimmed by 7 bases and V by 4 bases; bases with no gene match: 2. CDR1 is LGHDT, CDR2 YNNKEL, per germline (reference sequence). This CDR3 is built from 14 residues. CDR3 sequence reads: CASSPGLAGNEQFF. CDR3 nucleotide sequence: TGTGCCAGCAGCCCAGGACTAGCGGGGAATGAGCAGTTCTTC.

This clone has just a few counts. The chain carries TRBV5-1 and TRBJ2-2; D is ambiguous. The germline V and J ends were trimmed by 4 bases and 9 bases, with 7 bases remaining between them. The germline CDR1 and CDR2 sequences are SGHRS and YFSETQ. This CDR3 is 11 amino acids long. The chain's CDR3 is CASSPSRELFF. DNA of the CDR3: TGCGCCAGCAGCCCCTCCCGGGAGCTGTTTTTT.

This chain uses TRBV6-4 with TRBJ1-1; D uncertain. Trimming removed 4 bases from V and 3 bases from J, with 12 bases in between. The CDR3 totals 14 residues. Germline CDR1 is MRHNA and CDR2 is SNTAGT. The CDR3 sequence: CASSVRGRDTEAFF. CDR3 nucleotides: TGTGCCAGCAGTGTTCGGGGAAGGGACACTGAAGCTTTCTTT.

This clone was recorded only once. The rearrangement links TRBV9 to TRBJ1-6; TRBD1 matches at 8 bases. This CDR3 is 15 amino acids long. J was trimmed by 8 bases and V by 0 bases; bases with no gene match: 4. Germline V CDR1 and CDR2: SGDLS, YYNGEE. The chain's CDR3 is CASSVDGTGHSPLHF. DNA of the CDR3: TGTGCCAGCAGCGTAGATGGGACAGGTCATTCACCCCTCCACTTT.

The chain carries TRBV5-5 and TRBJ2-7; 9 bases agree with TRBD1. Germline CDR1 reads SGHKS; CDR2 reads YYEKEE (reference sequence). V lost 2 bases, J lost 4 bases, and 7 bases stayed unmatched. The CDR3 extends over 15 amino acids. The CDR3 DNA follows: TGTGCCAGCAGCTTCCTGGGACAGGGAGGGTACGAGCAGTACTTC. This codes for CASSFLGQGGYEQYF.

The chain links TRBV6-1 to TRBJ2-7, with D possibly matching TRBD2 (6 bases). The CDR3 has 13 amino acids. Germline V gives CDR1 MNHNS, CDR2 SASEGT. Trimming cost V 3 bases and J 2 bases, with 8 bases left between them. The CDR3, as DNA: TGTGCCAGCAGTGATACGGGAGCCTACGAGCAGTACTTC. This codes for CASSDTGAYEQYF.

V and J are TRBV28 and TRBJ1-1, with D perhaps TRBD1 (6 bases). Germline values: CDR1 MDHEN, CDR2 SYDVKM. V lost 4 bases, J lost 9 bases, and 18 bases lay in between. The CDR3 covers 14 residues. CDR3 DNA sequence: TGTGCCAGCAGTTCAACCTACTTCGGACAGCAAGCTTTCTTT. This translates into CASSSTYFGQQAFF.

The V gene is TRBV5-1, the J gene TRBJ2-7; TRBD1 matches 9 bases. This CDR3 is 15 amino acids long. Germline V gives CDR1 SGHRS, CDR2 YFSETQ. V gave up 4 bases and J gave up 0 bases; unmatched junction bases: 5. The CDR3 DNA sequence: TGCGCCAGCAGCGATCAGACAGGGGGCTCCTACGAGCAGTACTTC. It yields the protein CASSDQTGGSYEQYF.

The chain is built from TRBV9 and TRBJ1-5, with D tentatively TRBD1 (5 bases). The V end was cut by 1 base, the J end by 7 bases, with 15 bases between. The CDR3 consists of 15 residues. Germline assignment: CDR1 SGDLS and CDR2 YYNGEE. Here the CDR3 DNA reads TGTGCCAGCAGCGTACAGGGTGGGGAAGGACAGCCCCAGCATTTT. Amino acids: CASSVQGGEGQPQHF.

This clone has a single count. CDR3 bases: TGTGCCAGCAGCCCTCACGGGACAGGCGAGACCCAGTACTTC. It translates to CASSPHGTGETQYF. The chain combines TRBV3-1 (or the pseudogene TRBV3-2) with TRBJ2-5, with TRBD1 matching over 8 bases. The length of the CDR3 is 14 residues. V lost 4 bases and J lost 5; bases outside the gene matches: 6. CDR1 and CDR2 (germline): LGHDT, YNNKEL (reference sequence).

The chain's CDR3 is CASSLGLWAGALGETQYF. The CDR3 DNA reads TGTGCCAGCAGCTTAGGCCTTTGGGCAGGGGCTCTGGGAGAGACCCAGTACTTC. The rearrangement uses TRBV7-2 and TRBJ2-5; the D gene is possibly TRBD1 (6 bases). Germline CDR1 and CDR2: SGHTA and FQGNSA. The CDR3 is 18 residues long. Trimming cost V 1 base and J 4 bases, with 22 bases left between them.